The 17 T cell receptor beta chains in this list originate from one sample, sequenced in a study of blood T cell repertoires in COVID-19. Clones were read by immunoSEQ multiplex PCR, and TCRdb kept only the in-frame ones, dropping some. The profile shows some 340,000 clones, roughly 85% of them singletons. The source material was peripheral blood. These TCRs come from a woman between 18 and 30 years old with acute or convalescent COVID-19.

V is TRBV2 and J is TRBJ1-1; D gene ambiguous. V lost 11 bases, J lost 4 bases, and 17 bases lay in between. Germline V gene data show CDR1 as SNHLY and CDR2 as FYNNEI. The CDR3 sequence is 13 residues long. CDR3 residues: CAVGRRLGTEAFF. CDR3 coding DNA: TGTGCCGTGGGTAGGAGGTTGGGCACTGAAGCTTTCTTT. Filled out from reference TRBV2 and TRBJ1-1, the complete variable domain reads EPEVTQTPSHQVTQMGQEVILRCVPISNHLYFYWYRQILGQKVEFLVSFYNNEISEKSEIFDDQFSVERPDGSNFTLKIRSTKLEDSAMYFCAVGRRLGTEAFFGQGTRLTVV.

The chain recombines TRBV29-1 with TRBJ1-2; D uncertain. Germline CDR1 reads SQVTM; CDR2 reads ANQGSEA. V was trimmed by 4 bases and J by 4 bases, leaving 13 bases between them. The CDR3 is 13 amino acids. CDR3 sequence reads: CSVGPQVLYGYTF. The DNA for the CDR3 is TGCAGCGTTGGCCCCCAGGTGCTCTATGGCTACACCTTC.

On this clone: The sample holds other DNA sequences that translate to the same CDR3. The V gene is TRBV28, the J gene TRBJ2-7, with 9 bases fitting TRBD1. CDR1 is MDHEN and CDR2 is SYDVKM in the germline V gene. The V segment lost 4 bases and the J segment 3 bases; nucleotides outside the gene matches: 4. The CDR3 totals 14 residues. The CDR3 sequence is CASSSGTGLYEQYF. CDR3 nucleotide sequence: TGTGCCAGCAGTTCCGGGACAGGGCTCTACGAGCAGTACTTC.

This chain's CDR3 is CAGRTRRGNEQFF. CDR3 bases: TGTGCCGGGCGGACTAGGAGGGGGAATGAGCAGTTCTTC. This sequence joins TRBV10-3 and TRBJ2-1; tentatively, D is TRBD2 (7 bases). The length of the CDR3 is 13 residues. Trimming pared 11 bases from V and 7 bases from J, leaving 18 bases between. Germline loops: CDR1 ENHRY, CDR2 SYGVKD.

Here the CDR3 DNA reads TGTGCCAGCAGCTTCACTAGCGGGGGGCGTAATACGCAGTATTTT. It encodes CASSFTSGGRNTQYF. The chain uses TRBV7-2 and TRBJ2-3; TRBD2 matches 12 bases. The CDR3 loop spans 15 amino acids. Per the germline V gene, CDR1 is SGHTA and CDR2 is FQGNSA. Trimming removed 3 bases from V and 7 bases from J; junction bases left unmatched: 5. Full variable domain (outside the CDR3, taken from reference TRBV7-2 and TRBJ2-3): GAGVSQSPSNKVTEKGKDVELRCDPISGHTALYWYRQSLGQGLEFLIYFQGNSAPDKSGLPSDRFSAERTGGSVSTLTIQRTQQEDSAVYLCASSFTSGGRNTQYFGPGTRLTVL.

V gene TRBV7-9 combines with J gene TRBJ1-5; D call uncertain. From germline, CDR1 is SEHNR and CDR2 FQNEAQ (reference sequence). CDR3 length: 16 amino acids. V was trimmed by 1 base and J by 3 bases, leaving 13 bases between them. The CDR3 sequence is CASSLGEVGPNQPQHF. DNA for the CDR3: TGTGCCAGCAGCTTAGGGGAGGTGGGTCCCAATCAGCCCCAGCATTTT.

V is TRBV18 and J is TRBJ2-7; 8 bases line up with TRBD1. Germline CDR1 is KGHSH and CDR2 is LQKENI. The CDR3 is 14 residues long. V lost 3 bases, J lost 5 bases, and 6 bases stayed unmatched. CDR3 sequence: CASSPGAGGDEQYF. CDR3 nucleotides: TGTGCCAGCTCACCTGGGGCAGGGGGCGACGAGCAGTACTTC.

The chain couples TRBV12-5 to TRBJ2-1; 7 bases agree with TRBD2. The CDR3 is 14 amino acids. The germline CDR1 and CDR2 sequences are LGHNT and FRNRAP. The V segment lost 6 bases and the J segment 3 bases; nucleotides outside the gene matches: 5. The CDR3 region is CASGLGTNYNEQFF. CDR3 DNA sequence: TGTGCTAGTGGGCTAGGGACTAACTACAATGAGCAGTTCTTC.

The CDR3 is CASLAGNTEAFF. The CDR3 region has the DNA TGTGCCAGCCTGGCGGGGAACACTGAAGCTTTCTTT. The J gene is TRBJ1-1, the V gene TRBV28; unclear D gene. CDR3 length: 12 residues. Deletions cut 8 bases from V and 1 base from J, with 8 bases between. In germline, CDR1 is MDHEN, CDR2 SYDVKM.

The chain joins TRBV18 to TRBJ2-5, with 8 positions matching TRBD2. There are 16 residues in the CDR3. CDR1 and CDR2 (germline): KGHSH, LQKENI. V lost 6 bases to trimming and J lost 4 bases; unmatched junction nucleotides: 13. This CDR3 reads CASSSDGGALGETQYF. The CDR3 nucleotides read TGTGCCAGCTCGTCCGACGGGGGGGCCCTGGGAGAGACCCAGTACTTC.

The chain combines TRBV27 with TRBJ1-5, with D maybe TRBD1 (5 bases). V was cut by 5 bases and J by 7 bases, with 15 bases left in between. This CDR3 is 14 amino acids long. Germline V gene data show CDR1 as MNHEY and CDR2 as SMNVEV (reference sequence). CDR3 protein: CASSRRPGDQPQHF. The CDR3 DNA reads TGTGCCAGCAGTCGCCGACCGGGGGACCAGCCCCAGCATTTT.

V is TRBV24-1 and J is TRBJ1-5; D might be TRBD1 (5 bases). Germline lookup yields CDR1 KGHDR and CDR2 SFDVKD. The ends were cut back, 4 bases at V and 2 bases at J, with 14 bases in the middle. The CDR3 spans 16 residues. The DNA for the CDR3 is TGTGCCACCAGTGAACGGTCCAGGGAAGGCAATCAGCCCCAGCATTTT. It encodes CATSERSREGNQPQHF.

This chain's CDR3 is CASSTTSAKIYEQYF. CDR3 coding DNA: TGTGCCAGCAGTACTACTAGCGCGAAGATCTACGAGCAGTACTTC. This sequence joins TRBV27 and TRBJ2-7; 7 nucleotides agree with TRBD2. Unmatched junction bases numbered 10, after V lost 5 bases and J lost 3 bases. CDR1 MNHEY and CDR2 SMNVEV come from the germline V gene (reference sequence). This CDR3 comprises 15 residues.

This clone was observed once. V and J are TRBV5-1 and TRBJ2-3; 9 bases agree with TRBD2. This CDR3 is built from 16 residues. CDR1 is SGHRS and CDR2 is YFSETQ in the germline V gene. V lost 0 bases to trimming and J lost 0 bases; unmatched junction nucleotides: 2. CDR3: CASSLEAGGSTDTQYF. As DNA, the CDR3 is TGCGCCAGCAGCTTGGAGGCGGGGGGGAGCACAGATACGCAGTATTTT.

The genes are TRBV3-1 (or the pseudogene TRBV3-2) and TRBJ1-4, with 8 nucleotides matching TRBD1. Looked up from germline, CDR1 is LGHDT and CDR2 is YNNKEL (reference sequence). The CDR3 has 17 residues. J gave up 3 bases and V 0 bases, and 6 bases lay outside the gene matches. The CDR3 loop reads CASSQDFLTGANEKLFF. The CDR3 bases are TGTGCCAGCAGCCAAGATTTCTTGACAGGGGCTAATGAAAAACTGTTTTTT.

The chain has TRBV10-3 and TRBJ2-7, with D possibly being TRBD2 (6 bases). Germline CDR1 ENHRY, CDR2 SYGVKD. This CDR3 is built from 13 residues. Trimming removed 3 bases at V and 6 bases at J, with 12 bases between. The CDR3 reads CAISDREAGEQYF. CDR3 DNA sequence: TGTGCCATCAGTGACAGGGAGGCCGGCGAGCAGTACTTC.

This clone was recorded a few times. The chain uses TRBV6-5 and TRBJ1-1; 7 bases fit TRBD1. Germline loops: CDR1 MNHEY, CDR2 SVGAGI. This CDR3 comprises 14 residues. Trimming at V came to 7 bases and at J to 0 bases, leaving 5 bases not matched to a gene. CDR3 nucleotide sequence: TGTGCCAGCACCTTAGACAGGGTGAACACTGAAGCTTTCTTT. It codes for CASTLDRVNTEAFF.